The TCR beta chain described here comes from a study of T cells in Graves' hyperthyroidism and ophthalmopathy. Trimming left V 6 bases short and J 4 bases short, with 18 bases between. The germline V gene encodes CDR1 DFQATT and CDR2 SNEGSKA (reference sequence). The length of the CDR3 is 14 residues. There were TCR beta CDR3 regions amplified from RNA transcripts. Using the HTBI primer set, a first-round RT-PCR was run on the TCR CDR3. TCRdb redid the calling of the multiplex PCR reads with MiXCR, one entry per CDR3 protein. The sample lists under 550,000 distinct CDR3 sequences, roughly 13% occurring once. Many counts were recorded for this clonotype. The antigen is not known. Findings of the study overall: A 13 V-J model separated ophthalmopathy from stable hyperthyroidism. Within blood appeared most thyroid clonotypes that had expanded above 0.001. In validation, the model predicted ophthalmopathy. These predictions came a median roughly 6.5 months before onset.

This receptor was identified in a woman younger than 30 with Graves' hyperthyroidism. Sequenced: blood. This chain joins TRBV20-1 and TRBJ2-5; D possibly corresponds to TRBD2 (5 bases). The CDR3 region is CSAGPFGVGETQYF. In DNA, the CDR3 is TGCAGTGCCGGCCCCTTCGGGGTCGGAGAGACCCAGTACTTC.